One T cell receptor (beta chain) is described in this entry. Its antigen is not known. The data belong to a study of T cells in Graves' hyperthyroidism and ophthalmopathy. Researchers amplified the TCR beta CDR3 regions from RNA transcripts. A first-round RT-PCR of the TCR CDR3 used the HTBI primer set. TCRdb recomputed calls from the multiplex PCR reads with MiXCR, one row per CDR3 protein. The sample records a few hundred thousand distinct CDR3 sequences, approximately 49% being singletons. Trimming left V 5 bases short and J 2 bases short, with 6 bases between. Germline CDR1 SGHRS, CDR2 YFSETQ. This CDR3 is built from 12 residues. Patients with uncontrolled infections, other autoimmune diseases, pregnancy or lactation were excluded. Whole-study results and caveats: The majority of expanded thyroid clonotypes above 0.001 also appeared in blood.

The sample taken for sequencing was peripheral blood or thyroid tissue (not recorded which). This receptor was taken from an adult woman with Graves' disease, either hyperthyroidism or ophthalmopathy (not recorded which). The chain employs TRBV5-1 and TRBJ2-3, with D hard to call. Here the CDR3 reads CASRKDTDTQYF. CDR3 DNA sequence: TGCGCCAGCAGGAAGGACACAGATACGCAGTATTTT.